The TCR beta chain under discussion was sequenced for a study of shared clonotypes between healthy human individuals. Produced via immunoSEQ multiplex PCR; TCRdb's table is partial and in-frame only. The table lists approximately 100,000 clones, about 67% of them singletons. This CDR3 comprises 12 residues. The ends were cut back, 6 bases at V and 6 bases at J, with 12 bases in the middle. In germline, CDR1 is MNHNY, CDR2 SVGAGI (reference sequence). The clonotype originates from a woman in her thirties in good health. The sample taken for sequencing was memory CD8+ T cells sorted from blood. As to subset: CD45RO+ cells pooled with CCR7-negative TemRA cells. The gene calls are TRBV6-6 and TRBJ2-7; the D gene is possibly TRBD2 (6 bases). CDR3 sequence: CASRSFGGEQYF. The CDR3 bases are TGTGCCAGCAGGTCCTTCGGGGGCGAGCAGTACTTC.